The 21 T cell receptor beta chains below were found in one sample sequenced in a study of OX40 agonist ivuxolimab in advanced cancers. Libraries were prepared by immunoSEQ multiplex PCR; TCRdb keeps only in-frame clonotypes and omits some of them. The table shows about 68,000 clones, with approximately 86% occurring only once. The sample in question was CD4+ or CD8+ T cells sorted from blood, obtained in a trial of the OX40 agonist ivuxolimab. The receptors were sampled from an adult with an advanced solid tumor such as melanoma, head and neck, liver or kidney cancer.

CDR3: CASMKGFRGEQYF. The CDR3 DNA follows: TGTGCCAGCATGAAGGGTTTTAGGGGGGAGCAGTACTTC. This sequence joins TRBV27 and TRBJ2-7, with D possibly matching TRBD1 (6 bases). CDR1 MNHEY and CDR2 SMNVEV come from the germline V gene (reference sequence). Trimming removed 7 bases from V and 7 bases from J, with 17 bases in between. The CDR3 length is 13 residues.

The chain joins TRBV7-6 to TRBJ1-3; a possible D gene is TRBD1 (5 bases). Trimming removed 11 bases at V and 2 bases at J, with 19 bases between. Per the germline V gene, CDR1 is SGHVS and CDR2 is FNYEAQ. The CDR3 sequence is 15 residues long. The CDR3 nucleotides are TGTGCCTCCCGGGGGGGTTCGGGGGCTGGAAACACCATATATTTT. It codes for CASRGGSGAGNTIYF.

This chain links TRBV2 with TRBJ2-2; possibly TRBD1 for D (7 bases). The CDR3 covers 13 residues. V lost 6 bases, J lost 6 bases, and 11 bases lay in between. Germline lookup yields CDR1 SNHLY and CDR2 FYNNEI. The CDR3 DNA reads TGTGCCAGCAGCCCCAGGGGGGCCGGGGAGCTGTTTTTT. Translating it yields CASSPRGAGELFF.

The chain links TRBV6-6 to TRBJ1-5; no firm D call. Germline V gives CDR1 MNHNY, CDR2 SVGAGI (reference sequence). This CDR3 has 15 amino acids. V was cut by 0 bases and J by 2 bases, with 8 bases left in between. The CDR3 DNA reads TGTGCCAGCAGTTACTCGTACGGGGGCAATCAGCCCCAGCATTTT. Protein product: CASSYSYGGNQPQHF.

This chain uses TRBV7-2 with TRBJ1-5, with a weak D call TRBD1 (6 bases). The CDR3 sequence is 15 residues long. Germline V lookup: CDR1 SGHTA, CDR2 FQGNSA. Trimming took off 1 base at V and 3 bases at J, with 10 bases between the two ends. This chain's CDR3 is CASSLVPGVNQPQHF. CDR3 DNA sequence: TGTGCCAGCAGCTTAGTGCCAGGGGTCAATCAGCCCCAGCATTTT.

This chain links TRBV19 with TRBJ2-3, with D unresolved. Trimming removed 9 bases at V and 5 bases at J, with 6 bases between. This CDR3 contains 10 residues. Germline V gene data show CDR1 as LNHDA and CDR2 as SQIVND (reference sequence). The DNA of the CDR3 is TGTGCCAGCTCGGGAGATACGCAGTATTTT. Encoded protein: CASSGDTQYF.

The V and J genes are TRBV2 and TRBJ1-2; D is possibly TRBD1 (5 bases). The germline V gene has CDR1 SNHLY and CDR2 FYNNEI. The CDR3 runs 11 residues. Trimming removed 3 bases at V and 7 bases at J, with 6 bases between. The chain's CDR3 is CASSEGVGYTF. DNA for the CDR3: TGTGCCAGCAGTGAGGGGGTTGGCTACACCTTC.

The chain uses TRBV14 and TRBJ2-5; D is undetermined. The CDR3 sequence is 15 residues long. V shed 3 bases and J shed 4 bases, with 15 bases lying between them. The germline gives CDR1 SGHDN, CDR2 FVKESK. The CDR3 DNA reads as TGTGCCAGCAGCCATTTAACAGAGAGGTCAGAGACCCAGTACTTC. Amino acids: CASSHLTERSETQYF.

Turning to this clone: At the DNA level, this CDR3 is encoded by other sequences in the same sample as well. The V and J genes are TRBV4-1 and TRBJ1-6; D might be TRBD1 (6 bases). V lost 0 bases to trimming and J lost 7 bases, with 10 bases between them. The CDR3 has 15 residues. CDR1 and CDR2 (germline): MGHRA, YSYEKL. CDR3 sequence reads: CASSQDDRQNSPLHF. CDR3 bases: TGCGCCAGCAGCCAAGACGACAGGCAAAATTCACCCCTCCACTTT.

The J gene is TRBJ2-2, the V gene TRBV27; TRBD1 or TRBD2 may be the D gene (5 bases each). This CDR3 contains 16 residues. Germline V CDR1 and CDR2: MNHEY, SMNVEV (reference sequence). V was trimmed by 3 bases and J by 6 bases, leaving 17 bases between them. The CDR3 nucleotides read TGTGCCAGCAGTTTCTCCGGGACCTGGGCACCCGGGGAGCTGTTTTTT. Translation: CASSFSGTWAPGELFF.

The genes are TRBV10-3 and TRBJ2-1; a weak D match, TRBD2 (6 bases). V dropped 6 bases and J dropped 8 bases, with 14 bases sitting between them. The CDR3 totals 13 residues. CDR1 is ENHRY, CDR2 SYGVKD, per germline. The CDR3 loop is CAIRNGGTDEQFF. DNA for the CDR3: TGTGCCATCAGGAACGGCGGGACCGATGAGCAGTTCTTC.

The V and J genes are TRBV11-2 and TRBJ1-3; D not resolved. Germline V lookup: CDR1 SGHAT, CDR2 FQNNGV. V was clipped by 3 bases and J by 0 bases, with 15 bases between them. The CDR3 is made up of 17 amino acids. The CDR3 sequence is CASSLGKGRLSGNTIYF. As DNA, the CDR3 is TGTGCCAGCAGCTTGGGAAAGGGCCGCCTCTCTGGAAACACCATATATTTT.

The V gene is TRBV11-3, the J gene TRBJ2-1; 12 bases fit TRBD2. The CDR3 totals 15 residues. After removal of 5 bases from V and 6 bases from J, the junction contained 5 bases not matched to a gene. Germline loops: CDR1 SGHNT, CDR2 YENEEA. The CDR3 spells CASSDVTSGSNEQFF. In DNA, the CDR3 is TGTGCCAGCAGCGATGTGACTAGCGGGAGCAATGAGCAGTTCTTC.

The rearrangement joins TRBV5-1 to TRBJ1-4; D is possibly TRBD1 (6 bases). The germline gives CDR1 SGHRS, CDR2 YFSETQ. The V gene lost 4 bases and the J gene lost 0 bases, with 19 bases spanning the gap. The CDR3 loop spans 18 amino acids. The CDR3 coding sequence is TGCGCCAGCAGCCCAACTGGGGACATTTACGCAACTAATGAAAAACTGTTTTTT. Translated, it gives CASSPTGDIYATNEKLFF.

The rearrangement joins TRBV2 to TRBJ2-3; the D gene could be TRBD1 or TRBD2 (6 bases each). V was trimmed by 7 bases and J by 2 bases, leaving 10 bases between them. CDR1 is SNHLY and CDR2 is FYNNEI in the germline V gene. The CDR3 is 13 residues long. The CDR3 loop reads CASNRDSTDTQYF. The CDR3 nucleotides are TGTGCCAGCAACAGGGACTCCACAGATACGCAGTATTTT.

The chain is built from TRBV7-2 and TRBJ2-5; D possibly matches TRBD1 or TRBD2 (5 bases each). This CDR3 is 14 amino acids long. Per the germline V gene, CDR1 is SGHTA and CDR2 is FQGNSA. V lost 2 bases to trimming and J lost 14 bases, with 21 bases between them. Here the CDR3 DNA reads TGTGCCAGCAGCTTACCCCCCCCGTCCGGGACCTTATACTTC. Its translation is CASSLPPPSGTLYF.

The J gene is TRBJ1-1, the V gene TRBV14; no firm D call. CDR3 length: 12 residues. V was trimmed by 3 bases and J by 8 bases, leaving 10 bases between them. In germline, CDR1 is SGHDN, CDR2 FVKESK. CDR3 in amino acids: CASSQTTGEAFF. The CDR3 DNA sequence: TGTGCCAGCAGCCAGACTACGGGCGAAGCTTTCTTT.

The V call is TRBV11-2, the J call TRBJ2-3; 9 bases match TRBD1. The CDR3 is 14 residues long. Looked up from germline, CDR1 is SGHAT and CDR2 is FQNNGV. The ends lost 8 bases at V and 0 bases at J; junction bases unmatched: 3. The CDR3 protein is CASGQGTSTDTQYF. CDR3 DNA: TGTGCCAGCGGACAGGGGACTAGCACAGATACGCAGTATTTT.

The chain uses TRBV5-4 and TRBJ2-1, with 11 bases matching TRBD2. Trimming took 1 base from V and 1 from J; bases not matched to a gene: 1. CDR1 and CDR2 (germline): SGHNT, YYREEE (reference sequence). The CDR3 loop spans 16 amino acids. CDR3 region: CASSLRTSGSYNEQFF. CDR3 bases: TGTGCCAGCAGCTTGAGGACTAGCGGGTCCTACAATGAGCAGTTCTTC.

DNA for the CDR3: TGCAGCGCGACGGGGGGACAGGGGTCTAGCGAGCAGTACTTC. This gives the protein CSATGGQGSSEQYF. This rearrangement joins TRBV29-1 to TRBJ2-7; 10 positions agree with TRBD1. The length of the CDR3 is 14 residues. J lost 6 bases, V lost 7 bases, and 12 bases had no gene match. CDR1 SQVTM and CDR2 ANQGSEA come from the germline V gene.

The chain has TRBV7-6 and TRBJ1-1, with a tentative D call TRBD1 (6 bases). Germline values: CDR1 SGHVS, CDR2 FNYEAQ. The CDR3 has 15 amino acids. V gave up 5 bases and J gave up 6 bases, with 19 bases separating them. CDR3 sequence (DNA): TGTGCCAGCAGCAGCATGGGGGCTTACCGGGCTGAAGCTTTCTTT. Translating gives CASSSMGAYRAEAFF.